Below, 7 T cell receptor beta chains from the same sample are listed, as sequenced in a study of OX40 agonist ivuxolimab in advanced cancers. Measured with immunoSEQ multiplex PCR; TCRdb has only the in-frame clones, and not every one. The sample has tens of thousands of clones, around 80% seen once. Sequenced material: CD4+ or CD8+ T cells sorted from blood, taken in a trial of the OX40 agonist ivuxolimab. Source of these receptors: an adult with an advanced solid tumor such as melanoma, head and neck, liver or kidney cancer.

The J gene is TRBJ2-3, the V gene TRBV5-1; D not certain. With 3 bases removed from V and 0 bases from J, the gap between germline ends came to 5 bases. The CDR3 loop spans 13 amino acids. The germline gives CDR1 SGHRS, CDR2 YFSETQ. The CDR3 protein is CASSSASTDTQYF. The CDR3 DNA sequence: TGCGCCAGCAGCTCGGCCAGCACAGATACGCAGTATTTT.

This chain uses TRBV9 with TRBJ2-7, with 7 nucleotides matching TRBD1. The CDR3 spans 16 residues. The germline V gene has CDR1 SGDLS and CDR2 YYNGEE. After removal of 3 bases from V and 3 bases from J, the junction contained 12 bases not matched to a gene. Written as DNA, the CDR3 is TGTGCCAGCAGCGCACAACCGGGACAGATAGTCTACGAGCAGTACTTC. Protein sequence: CASSAQPGQIVYEQYF.

The CDR3 loop is CASRGQVKSYGYTF. In DNA, the CDR3 is TGTGCCAGCAGGGGACAGGTAAAGAGCTATGGCTACACCTTC. The rearrangement links TRBV6-5 to TRBJ1-2; 8 bases agree with TRBD1. The CDR3 is 14 residues long. Germline CDR1 reads MNHEY; CDR2 reads SVGAGI. Germline trimming cut 6 bases from V and 4 bases from J; bases unmatched to any gene: 7.

V is TRBV9 and J is TRBJ2-7; D not certain. Trimming pared 0 bases from V and 4 bases from J, leaving 14 bases between. The CDR3 totals 15 residues. Germline CDR1 is SGDLS and CDR2 is YYNGEE. The CDR3, as DNA: TGTGCCAGCAGCGTAGCAACCGGATCTGAGTACGAGCAGTACTTC. Its protein is CASSVATGSEYEQYF.

The chain combines TRBV6-1 with TRBJ1-1; a weak D match, TRBD1 (5 bases). Germline CDR1 is MNHNS and CDR2 is SASEGT. The CDR3 totals 17 residues. V was trimmed by 10 bases and J by 0 bases, leaving 24 bases between them. The CDR3 DNA follows: TGTGCCACCGGTGAGATGGCGCAGGGCCCTATGAACACTGAAGCTTTCTTT. As protein: CATGEMAQGPMNTEAFF.

The V and J genes are TRBV2 and TRBJ2-7; a possible D gene is TRBD2 (5 bases). With 6 bases removed from V and 3 bases from J, the gap between germline ends came to 9 bases. Germline V gene lookup returns CDR1 SNHLY and CDR2 FYNNEI. This CDR3 spans 12 amino acids. The CDR3 nucleotides read TGTGCCAGCAGGATGGGGAGCTACGAGCAGTACGTC. Translated, it gives CASRMGSYEQYV.

Notes on this clone: Other DNA sequences from this sample encode an identical CDR3 as well. This chain uses TRBV29-1 with TRBJ2-1; 9 bases align to TRBD1. With V trimmed by 4 bases and J by 7 bases, 2 bases remained unmatched. The CDR3 runs 12 residues. From germline, CDR1 is SQVTM and CDR2 ANQGSEA. CDR3 protein: CSVGGQGNEQFF. CDR3 bases: TGCAGCGTTGGGGGACAGGGTAATGAGCAGTTCTTC.